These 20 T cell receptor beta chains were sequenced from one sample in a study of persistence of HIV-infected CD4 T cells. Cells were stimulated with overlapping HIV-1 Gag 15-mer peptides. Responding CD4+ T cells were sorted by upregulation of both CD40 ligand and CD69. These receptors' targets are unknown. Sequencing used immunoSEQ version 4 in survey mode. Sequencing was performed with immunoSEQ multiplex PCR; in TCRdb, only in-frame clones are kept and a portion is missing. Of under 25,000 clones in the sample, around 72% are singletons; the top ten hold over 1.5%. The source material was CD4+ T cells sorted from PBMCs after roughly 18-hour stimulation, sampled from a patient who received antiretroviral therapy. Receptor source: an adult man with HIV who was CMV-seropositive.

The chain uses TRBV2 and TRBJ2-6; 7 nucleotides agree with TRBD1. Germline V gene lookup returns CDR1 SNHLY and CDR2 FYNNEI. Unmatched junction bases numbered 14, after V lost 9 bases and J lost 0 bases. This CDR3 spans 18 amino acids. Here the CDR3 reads CASSNYRGAVSGANVLTF. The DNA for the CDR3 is TGTGCCAGTTCAAATTACAGGGGAGCGGTCTCTGGGGCCAACGTCCTGACTTTC. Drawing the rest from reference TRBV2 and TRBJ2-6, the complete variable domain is EPEVTQTPSHQVTQMGQEVILRCVPISNHLYFYWYRQILGQKVEFLVSFYNNEISEKSEIFDDQFSVERPDGSNFTLKIRSTKLEDSAMYFCASSNYRGAVSGANVLTFGAGSRLTVL.

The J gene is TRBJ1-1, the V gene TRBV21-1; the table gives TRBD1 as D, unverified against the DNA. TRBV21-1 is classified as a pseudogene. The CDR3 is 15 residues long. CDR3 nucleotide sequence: TGTGCCAGCAGCAATGTGGGGACAGCGAACACTGAAGCTTTCTTT. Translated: CASSNVGTANTEAFF.

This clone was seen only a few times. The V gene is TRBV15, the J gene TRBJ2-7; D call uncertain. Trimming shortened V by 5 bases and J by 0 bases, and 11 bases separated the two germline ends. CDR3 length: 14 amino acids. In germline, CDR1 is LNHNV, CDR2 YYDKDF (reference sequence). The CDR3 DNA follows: TGTGCCACCAGCCCCCGGCTGGACTCCTACGAGCAGTACTTC. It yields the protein CATSPRLDSYEQYF.

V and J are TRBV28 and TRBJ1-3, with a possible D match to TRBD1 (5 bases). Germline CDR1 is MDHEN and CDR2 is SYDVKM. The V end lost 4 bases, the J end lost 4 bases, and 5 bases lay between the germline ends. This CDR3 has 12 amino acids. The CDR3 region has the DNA TGTGCCAGCAGTTCAGGGGGAAACACCATATATTTT. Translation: CASSSGGNTIYF.

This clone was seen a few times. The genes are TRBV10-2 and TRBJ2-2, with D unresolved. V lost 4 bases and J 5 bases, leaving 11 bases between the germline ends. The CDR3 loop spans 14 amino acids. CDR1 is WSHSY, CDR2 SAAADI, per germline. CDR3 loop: CASSAVPRTGELFF. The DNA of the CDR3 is TGCGCCAGCAGTGCTGTCCCAAGGACCGGGGAGCTGTTTTTT.

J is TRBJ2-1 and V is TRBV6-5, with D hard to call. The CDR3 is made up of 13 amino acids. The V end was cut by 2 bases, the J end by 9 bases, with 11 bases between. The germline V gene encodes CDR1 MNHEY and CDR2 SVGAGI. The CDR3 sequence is CASSYPTKGEQFF. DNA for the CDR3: TGTGCCAGCAGTTACCCGACGAAGGGTGAGCAGTTCTTC.

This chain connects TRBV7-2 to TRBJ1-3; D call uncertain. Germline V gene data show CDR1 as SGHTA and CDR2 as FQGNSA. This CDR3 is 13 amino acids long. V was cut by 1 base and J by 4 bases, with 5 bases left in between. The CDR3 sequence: CASSLGSGNTIYF. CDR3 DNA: TGTGCCAGCAGCTTAGGGTCGGGAAACACCATATATTTT.

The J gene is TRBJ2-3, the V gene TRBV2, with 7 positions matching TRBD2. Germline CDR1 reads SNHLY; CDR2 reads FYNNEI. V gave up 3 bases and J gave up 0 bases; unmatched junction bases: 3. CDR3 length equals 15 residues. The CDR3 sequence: CASSDPSGSTDTQYF. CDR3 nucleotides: TGTGCCAGCAGTGACCCTAGCGGTAGCACAGATACGCAGTATTTT.

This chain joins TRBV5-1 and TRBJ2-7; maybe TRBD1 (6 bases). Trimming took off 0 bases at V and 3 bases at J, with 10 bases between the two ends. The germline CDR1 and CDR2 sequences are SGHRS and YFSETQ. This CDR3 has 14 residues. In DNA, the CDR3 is TGCGCCAGCAGCTTGGCCGGACAGCACTACGAGCAGTACTTC. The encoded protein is CASSLAGQHYEQYF.

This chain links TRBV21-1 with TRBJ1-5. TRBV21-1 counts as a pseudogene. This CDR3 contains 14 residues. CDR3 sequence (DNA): TGTGCCAGCAGCAAGAGGTTTAGCAATCAGCCCCAGCATTTT. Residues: CASSKRFSNQPQHF.

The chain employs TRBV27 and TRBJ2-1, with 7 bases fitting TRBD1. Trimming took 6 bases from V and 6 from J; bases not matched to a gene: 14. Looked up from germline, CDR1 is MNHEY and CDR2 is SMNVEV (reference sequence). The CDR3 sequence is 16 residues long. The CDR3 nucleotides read TGTGCCAGCAGCCGAAGTAAGGGGGCTTTCAGCAATGAGCAGTTCTTC. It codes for CASSRSKGAFSNEQFF.

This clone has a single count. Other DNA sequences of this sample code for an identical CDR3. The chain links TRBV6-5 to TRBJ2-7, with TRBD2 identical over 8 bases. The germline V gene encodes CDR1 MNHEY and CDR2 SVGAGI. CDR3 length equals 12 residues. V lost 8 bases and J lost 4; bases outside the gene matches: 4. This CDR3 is CASSTGGYEQYF. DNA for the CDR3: TGTGCCAGCTCAACGGGAGGGTACGAGCAGTACTTC.

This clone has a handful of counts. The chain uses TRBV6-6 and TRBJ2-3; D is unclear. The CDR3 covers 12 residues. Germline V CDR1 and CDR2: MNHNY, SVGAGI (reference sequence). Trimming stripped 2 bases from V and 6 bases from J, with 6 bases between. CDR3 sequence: CASSYKADTQYF. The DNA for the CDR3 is TGTGCCAGCAGTTACAAGGCGGATACGCAGTATTTT.

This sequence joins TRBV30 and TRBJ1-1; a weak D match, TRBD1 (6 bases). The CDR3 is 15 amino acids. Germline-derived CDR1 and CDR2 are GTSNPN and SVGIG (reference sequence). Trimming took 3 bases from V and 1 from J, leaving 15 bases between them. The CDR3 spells CAWSIRGAKNTEAFF. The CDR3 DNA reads TGTGCCTGGAGCATAAGGGGGGCGAAGAACACTGAAGCTTTCTTT. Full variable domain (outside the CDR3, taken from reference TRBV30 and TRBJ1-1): SQTIHQWPATLVQPVGSPLSLECTVEGTSNPNLYWYRQAAGRGLQLLFYSVGIGQISSEVPQNLSASRPQDRQFILSSKKLLLSDSGFYLCAWSIRGAKNTEAFFGQGTRLTVV.

As DNA, the CDR3 is TGCGCCAGCAGCTTGGACAGCGGGGGGACCGAAGATACGCAGTATTTT. The encoded protein is CASSLDSGGTEDTQYF. The rearrangement links TRBV5-1 to TRBJ2-3; 9 bases agree with TRBD2. The length of the CDR3 is 16 residues. Germline-derived CDR1 and CDR2 are SGHRS and YFSETQ. The V gene end was trimmed by 0 bases and the J gene end by 5 bases; junction bases not matched to a gene: 7.

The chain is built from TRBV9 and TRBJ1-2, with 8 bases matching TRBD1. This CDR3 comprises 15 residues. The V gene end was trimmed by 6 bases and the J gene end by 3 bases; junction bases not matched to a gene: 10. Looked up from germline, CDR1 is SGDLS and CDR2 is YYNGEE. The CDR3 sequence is CASTGTGGPYYGYTF. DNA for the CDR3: TGTGCCAGCACTGGAACAGGGGGGCCTTACTATGGCTACACCTTC.

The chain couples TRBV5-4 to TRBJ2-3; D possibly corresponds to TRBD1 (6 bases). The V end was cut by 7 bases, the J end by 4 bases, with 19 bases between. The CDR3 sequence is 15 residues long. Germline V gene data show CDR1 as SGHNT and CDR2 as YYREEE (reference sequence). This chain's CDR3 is CASYLQGRISDTQYF. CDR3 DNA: TGTGCCAGCTATTTACAGGGTAGGATCTCAGATACGCAGTATTTT.

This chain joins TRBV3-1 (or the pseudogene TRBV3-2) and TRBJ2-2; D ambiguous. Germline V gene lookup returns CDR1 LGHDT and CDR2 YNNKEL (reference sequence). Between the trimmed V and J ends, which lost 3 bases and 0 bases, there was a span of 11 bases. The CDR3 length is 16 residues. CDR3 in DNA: TGTGCCAGCAGCCAGGTTTCCCACGCGAACACCGGGGAGCTGTTTTTT. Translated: CASSQVSHANTGELFF.

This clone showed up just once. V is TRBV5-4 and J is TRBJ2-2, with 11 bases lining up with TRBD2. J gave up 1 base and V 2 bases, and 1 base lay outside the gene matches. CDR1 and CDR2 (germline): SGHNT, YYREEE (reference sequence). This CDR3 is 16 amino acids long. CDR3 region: CASSFGLAGNTGELFF. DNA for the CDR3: TGTGCCAGCAGCTTTGGACTAGCGGGGAACACCGGGGAGCTGTTTTTT. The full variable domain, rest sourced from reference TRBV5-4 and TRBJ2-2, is ETGVTQSPTHLIKTRGQQVTLRCSSQSGHNTVSWYQQALGQGPQFIFQYYREEENGRGNFPPRFSGLQFPNYSSELNVNALELDDSALYLCASSFGLAGNTGELFFGEGSRLTVL.

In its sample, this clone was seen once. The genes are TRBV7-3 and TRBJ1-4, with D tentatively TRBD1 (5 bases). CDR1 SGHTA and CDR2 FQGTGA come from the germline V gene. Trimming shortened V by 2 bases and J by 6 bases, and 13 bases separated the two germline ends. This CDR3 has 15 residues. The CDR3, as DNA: TGTGCCAGCAGCTTATCTGCAGGGCGGGATGAAAAACTGTTTTTT. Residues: CASSLSAGRDEKLFF.